The 24 T cell receptor beta chains given below trace back to one sample, sequenced in a study of shared clonotypes between healthy human individuals. Measured with immunoSEQ multiplex PCR; TCRdb has only the in-frame clones, and not every one. The sample carries roughly 500,000 clones, about four fifths recorded once. Sequencing input: PBMCs. These receptors were taken from a woman in her 40s in good health. Some clones in this sample may be carry-over from other donors' samples.

In this sample, this clone turned up many times. V usage is TRBV27 and J usage is TRBJ1-1; no reliable D call. Germline V gene sequence: CDR1 MNHEY, CDR2 SMNVEV (reference sequence). V was shortened by 8 bases and J by 7 bases, with 14 bases between the two germline ends. The CDR3 loop spans 12 amino acids. The CDR3 protein is CASHPNGFEAFF. As DNA, the CDR3 is TGTGCCAGCCATCCTAACGGATTTGAAGCTTTCTTT.

J is TRBJ1-6 and V is TRBV4-3; D is uncertain. The CDR3 consists of 14 residues. V dropped 0 bases and J dropped 8 bases, with 8 bases sitting between them. Germline assignment: CDR1 LGHNA and CDR2 YSLEER. The CDR3 DNA follows: TGCGCCAGCAGCCAAGAGGCCAGCGATTCACCCCTCCACTTT. This gives the protein CASSQEASDSPLHF.

This clone appeared a single time. This rearrangement joins TRBV4-1 to TRBJ2-3; 9 nucleotides line up with TRBD2. The CDR3 consists of 18 residues. Germline CDR1 MGHRA, CDR2 YSYEKL. The trim removed 1 base at V and 1 base at J, leaving 9 bases unmatched. The CDR3 protein is CASSQAPSSGRGTDTQYF. In DNA form, the CDR3 reads TGCGCCAGCAGCCAAGCACCTAGTAGCGGGAGAGGCACAGATACGCAGTATTTT.

The J gene is TRBJ1-1, the V gene TRBV5-1; the D is unclear. There are 13 residues in the CDR3. In germline, CDR1 is SGHRS, CDR2 YFSETQ. Deletions cut 1 base from V and 4 bases from J, with 8 bases between. The CDR3 spells CASSLMSGTEAFF. The CDR3, as DNA: TGCGCCAGCAGCTTGATGTCGGGCACTGAAGCTTTCTTT.

The chain couples TRBV9 to TRBJ1-1, with 11 bases lining up with TRBD1. The germline gives CDR1 SGDLS, CDR2 YYNGEE. The CDR3 runs 18 residues. Trimming at V came to 4 bases and at J to 3 bases, leaving 14 bases not matched to a gene. CDR3 coding DNA: TGTGCCAGCAGCCCAAGAGCCGGGACAGGGGGGATCTACACTGAAGCTTTCTTT. Its protein product is CASSPRAGTGGIYTEAFF.

The gene calls are TRBV14 and TRBJ1-3; D is unclear. Per the germline V gene, CDR1 is SGHDN and CDR2 is FVKESK. The V end was cut by 1 base, the J end by 4 bases, with 5 bases between. The CDR3 loop spans 13 amino acids. Here the CDR3 DNA reads TGTGCCAGCAGCCAAGGGGCGGGAAACACCATATATTTT. This sequence encodes CASSQGAGNTIYF.

The chain combines TRBV11-2 with TRBJ2-5, with TRBD1 identical over 7 bases. In germline, CDR1 is SGHAT, CDR2 FQNNGV. Trimming cost V 6 bases and J 4 bases; bases outside gene matches: 8. This CDR3 is built from 14 residues. This chain's CDR3 is CASSPPGQRETQYF. In nucleotides, the CDR3 is TGTGCCAGCAGTCCCCCGGGACAGAGAGAGACCCAGTACTTC.

This clone was found a few times. The chain carries TRBV10-2 and TRBJ1-5; D remains ambiguous. Trimming took off 0 bases at V and 5 bases at J, with 8 bases between the two ends. The V gene's germline CDR1 is WSHSY and CDR2 SAAADI. This CDR3 region has 14 residues. CDR3 bases: TGCGCCAGCAGTGAGTCGACTCCAGATCAGCCCCAGCATTTT. It specifies CASSESTPDQPQHF.

The chain joins TRBV18 to TRBJ1-3; 8 bases fit TRBD1. Trimming cost V 5 bases and J 4 bases; bases outside gene matches: 7. The CDR3 loop spans 15 amino acids. CDR1 KGHSH and CDR2 LQKENI come from the germline V gene. Here the CDR3 reads CASSAGQGVGNTIYF. The CDR3 DNA reads TGTGCCAGCTCAGCCGGACAGGGAGTAGGAAACACCATATATTTT.

This clone came up a few times. The genes are TRBV7-9 and TRBJ2-2; D might be TRBD1 or TRBD2, each matching 5 bases. V lost 5 bases, J lost 3 bases, and 13 bases lay in between. Germline values: CDR1 SEHNR, CDR2 FQNEAQ (reference sequence). CDR3 length: 15 amino acids. CDR3 loop: CASSPGPRDTGELFF. CDR3 bases: TGTGCCAGCAGCCCGGGACCCCGGGACACCGGGGAGCTGTTTTTT.

The J gene is TRBJ2-1, the V gene TRBV6-1; 9 positions agree with TRBD2. CDR3 length: 16 amino acids. V was pared by 0 bases and J by 5 bases, with 5 bases of the junction left unmatched. Germline V CDR1 and CDR2: MNHNS, SASEGT. CDR3 in amino acids: CASSEADSGGHNEQFF. Here the CDR3 DNA reads TGTGCCAGCAGTGAAGCTGATAGCGGGGGTCACAATGAGCAGTTCTTC.

This clone came up once. The chain's CDR3 is CASRGASGNTIYF. The CDR3 nucleotides are TGTGCCAGCAGAGGGGCCTCTGGAAACACCATATATTTT. The rearrangement links TRBV6-6 to TRBJ1-3; perhaps TRBD1 as D (5 bases). Germline CDR1 is MNHNY and CDR2 is SVGAGI (reference sequence). This CDR3 spans 13 amino acids. V gave up 6 bases and J gave up 0 bases, with 6 bases separating them.

The chain uses TRBV5-1 and TRBJ2-1; TRBD2 matches 7 bases. The CDR3 is 14 residues long. With V trimmed by 4 bases and J by 8 bases, 9 bases remained unmatched. Germline values: CDR1 SGHRS, CDR2 YFSETQ. Written as DNA, the CDR3 is TGCGCCAGCAGCACAGGACCTAGCGGCGATGAGCAGTTCTTC. As protein: CASSTGPSGDEQFF.

V and J are TRBV6-1 and TRBJ2-7, with no clear D. V was shortened by 5 bases and J by 3 bases, with 14 bases between the two germline ends. The V gene's germline CDR1 is MNHNS and CDR2 SASEGT. This CDR3 region has 14 residues. For the CDR3, the DNA is TGTGCCAGCAGTCCGCGATTCGGAAACTACGAGCAGTACTTC. Protein: CASSPRFGNYEQYF.

This clone was observed a handful of times. Other DNA sequences within the sample encode an identical CDR3. The chain joins TRBV18 to TRBJ2-5; D remains ambiguous. The germline CDR1 and CDR2 sequences are KGHSH and LQKENI. This CDR3 comprises 13 residues. The V end was cut by 2 bases, the J end by 5 bases, with 9 bases between. The DNA of the CDR3 is TGTGCCAGCTCACCAGATGCCGGGGAGACCCAGTACTTC. Amino acids: CASSPDAGETQYF.

This clone occurred once. This rearrangement joins TRBV12-2 to TRBJ2-5; the D call TRBD1 from the table was never checked on the DNA. TRBV12-2 is classified as a pseudogene. This CDR3 has 16 residues. The CDR3 protein is CASRSASRTGQETQYF. CDR3 DNA sequence: TGTGCAAGTCGCTCAGCTTCAAGGACAGGTCAAGAGACCCAGTACTTC.

This clone came up once. This chain uses TRBV16 with TRBJ2-4, with D possibly TRBD2 on 6 matching bases. Germline loops: CDR1 KGHSY, CDR2 FQNENV. CDR3 length: 14 amino acids. Between the trimmed V and J ends, which lost 5 bases and 14 bases, there was a span of 22 bases. The CDR3: CASSGGSSVSRKYF. The CDR3 region has the DNA TGTGCCAGCAGCGGGGGGAGTTCGGTATCGAGGAAGTACTTC.

J is TRBJ2-3 and V is TRBV29-1, with D unresolved. V was clipped by 5 bases and J by 4 bases, with 16 bases between them. This CDR3 has 14 amino acids. Per germline, CDR1 SQVTM and CDR2 ANQGSEA. CDR3 region: CSVTLFVGPDTQYF. CDR3 coding DNA: TGCAGCGTTACCCTCTTCGTTGGGCCAGATACGCAGTATTTT.

The chain couples TRBV19 to TRBJ2-5; TRBD1 might be the D (5 bases). V dropped 3 bases and J dropped 5 bases, with 13 bases sitting between them. CDR1 and CDR2 (germline): LNHDA, SQIVND (reference sequence). CDR3 length: 14 amino acids. The CDR3 is CASSIGALGETQYF. The CDR3 region has the DNA TGTGCCAGTAGTATTGGGGCCCTTGGTGAGACCCAGTACTTC.

This chain joins TRBV27 and TRBJ1-1; D gene unclear. CDR3 length: 13 amino acids. Germline lookup yields CDR1 MNHEY and CDR2 SMNVEV (reference sequence). With 3 bases removed from V and 1 base from J, the gap between germline ends came to 6 bases. The CDR3 protein is CASSFMENTEAFF. CDR3 DNA: TGTGCCAGCAGTTTTATGGAGAACACTGAAGCTTTCTTT.

This clone was seen more than once but under ten times. This clone may be a read error of a much larger clone one base away. The V and J genes are TRBV5-1 and TRBJ1-1; TRBD1 aligns across 7 bases. Germline CDR1 is SGHRS and CDR2 is YFSETQ. V shed 4 bases and J 0 bases; nucleotides not matched to a gene: 3. The CDR3 runs 14 residues. In nucleotides, the CDR3 is TGCGCCAGCAGCACGGGACAGCTGAACACTGAAGCTTTCTTT. Its protein is CASSTGQLNTEAFF.

The CDR3 protein is CASKYSDTQYF. The CDR3 region has the DNA TGTGCCAGCAAGTATTCGGATACGCAGTATTTT. V is TRBV2 and J is TRBJ2-3; D is unclear. Germline CDR1 SNHLY, CDR2 FYNNEI. Deletions cut 7 bases from V and 6 bases from J, with 8 bases between. The CDR3 loop spans 11 amino acids.

This chain uses TRBV19 with TRBJ2-5, with D perhaps TRBD1 (5 bases). Germline assignment: CDR1 LNHDA and CDR2 SQIVND (reference sequence). This CDR3 is built from 14 residues. Trimming removed 3 bases from V and 5 bases from J, with 13 bases in between. The CDR3 DNA sequence: TGTGCCAGTAGTATGGGCAGGGTGGGCGAGACCCAGTACTTC. It encodes CASSMGRVGETQYF. Drawing the rest from reference TRBV19 and TRBJ2-5, the complete variable domain is DGGITQSPKYLFRKEGQNVTLSCEQNLNHDAMYWYRQDPGQGLRLIYYSQIVNDFQKGDIAEGYSVSREKKESFPLTVTSAQKNPTAFYLCASSMGRVGETQYFGPGTRLLVL.

V usage is TRBV7-2 and J usage is TRBJ2-1; D may be TRBD2 (6 bases). CDR1 SGHTA and CDR2 FQGNSA come from the germline V gene. The length of the CDR3 is 14 residues. Between the trimmed V and J ends, which lost 4 bases and 9 bases, there was a span of 16 bases. For the CDR3, the DNA is TGTGCCAGCAGCTCCGTCGGGGGTGCGGGTGAGCAGTTCTTC. Amino acid sequence: CASSSVGGAGEQFF.